The 14 T cell receptor beta chains below come from one sample, sequenced in a study of vaccination and CD4 T cells after COVID-19. Documented treatment: approximately 9-day PBMC culture with coronavirus spike peptide pools or control peptides (ViraFEST assay). Unexposed donor CD4+ T cells predated the COVID-19 pandemic, collected 2011-2018. The Oncomine TCR Beta short-read assay was applied to DNA of cultured CD4+ T cells. TCRdb re-called the PCR reads with MiXCR, one entry per CDR3 protein. The table records several thousand distinct CDR3 sequences, about 34% of them present only once. These receptors' targets are unknown. Input material: CD4+ T cells from blood, cultured in vitro. Every receptor here comes from a human donor in good health.

This clonotype has just one count. The rearrangement joins TRBV12-3 or TRBV12-4 to TRBJ1-2; D is unclear. The CDR3 consists of 14 residues. Trimming removed 5 bases from V and 4 bases from J, with 14 bases in between. CDR3 protein: CASSPVTAVYGYTF. CDR3 in DNA: TGTGCCAGCAGTCCCGTTACAGCCGTCTATGGCTACACCTTC.

The rearrangement links TRBV20-1 to TRBJ2-4; TRBD2 agrees at 7 bases. Unmatched junction bases numbered 12, after V lost 0 bases and J lost 10 bases. The CDR3 has 15 amino acids. Germline CDR1 reads DFQATT; CDR2 reads SNEGSKA (reference sequence). In DNA form, the CDR3 reads TGCAGTGCTAGAGAACACCAGCGGGGAGGATTTATTCAGTACTTC. Protein: CSAREHQRGGFIQYF.

This clonotype was detected a few times. V gene TRBV20-1 combines with J gene TRBJ2-3; 9 positions agree with TRBD1. CDR1 and CDR2 from the germline V gene are DFQATT and SNEGSKA (reference sequence). The V segment lost 5 bases and the J segment 4 bases; nucleotides outside the gene matches: 10. The CDR3 length is 15 residues. The CDR3 DNA reads as TGCAGTGCTTCTTTGACAGGGGGGGACGCAGATACGCAGTATTTT. Its translation is CSASLTGGDADTQYF.

The rearrangement links TRBV5-1 to TRBJ2-7, with D maybe TRBD2 (6 bases). Germline lookup yields CDR1 SGHRS and CDR2 YFSETQ. The CDR3 has 14 residues. Trimming removed 1 base at V and 4 bases at J, with 12 bases between. The CDR3 region is CASSLNGGGYEQYF. CDR3 in DNA: TGCGCCAGCAGCTTGAACGGGGGTGGGTACGAGCAGTACTTC.

This clonotype turned up a few times. The chain joins TRBV12-3 or TRBV12-4 to TRBJ1-2; D might be TRBD1 (5 bases). The CDR3 is 15 amino acids. V lost 5 bases to trimming and J lost 0 bases, with 13 bases between them. DNA of the CDR3: TGTGCCAGCAGTCAAGAGACAGTAGCTAACTATGGCTACACCTTC. It encodes CASSQETVANYGYTF.

The chain is built from TRBV3-1 and TRBJ1-1; 9 nucleotides agree with TRBD1. CDR3 size: 20 residues. The V and J ends lost 0 bases and 1 base, in that order; junction bases with no gene match: 15. Germline assignment: CDR1 LGHDT and CDR2 YNNKEL (reference sequence). As DNA, the CDR3 is TGTGCCAGCAGCCAAGATCTTCCCGGACAGGGGCCGCCGAAGAACACTGAAGCTTTCTTT. The encoded protein is CASSQDLPGQGPPKNTEAFF.

This clonotype was detected only a few times. V and J are TRBV7-9 and TRBJ1-5; D unclear. Germline V CDR1 and CDR2: SEHNR, FQNEAQ (reference sequence). The CDR3 is 13 residues long. V shed 6 bases and J shed 7 bases, with 13 bases lying between them. CDR3 loop: CASSTDSVQPQHF. CDR3 nucleotides: TGTGCCAGCAGTACTGACTCAGTGCAGCCCCAGCATTTT.

The V gene is TRBV12-3 or TRBV12-4, the J gene TRBJ2-2, with 7 bases that match TRBD2. After removal of 6 bases from V and 5 bases from J, the junction contained 3 bases not matched to a gene. CDR3 length equals 13 residues. The CDR3 DNA reads TGTGCCAGCAGGACTAGCAGGACCGGGGAGCTGTTTTTT. Amino acids: CASRTSRTGELFF.

The rearrangement joins TRBV19 to TRBJ1-2, with a weak D call TRBD1 (5 bases). The CDR3 contains 14 residues. Germline V gene lookup returns CDR1 LNHDA and CDR2 SQIVND (reference sequence). V was cut by 1 base and J by 6 bases, with 12 bases left in between. CDR3 sequence: CASSIGTREDGYTF. In nucleotides, the CDR3 is TGTGCCAGTAGTATAGGAACCAGGGAGGATGGCTACACCTTC.

The V gene is TRBV19, the J gene TRBJ1-1, with D possibly matching TRBD1 (5 bases). The CDR3 runs to 14 residues. Germline values: CDR1 LNHDA, CDR2 SQIVND (reference sequence). V lost 7 bases, J lost 6 bases, and 18 bases lay in between. This CDR3 reads CASNPRSVTAEAFF. In nucleotides, the CDR3 is TGTGCCAGTAACCCTAGGTCCGTGACAGCTGAAGCTTTCTTT.

By frequency in the sample, this clonotype is medium-sized (0.01 to 0.1%). This chain links TRBV30 with TRBJ1-5; no definite D call. Germline V gives CDR1 GTSNPN, CDR2 SVGIG (reference sequence). This CDR3 contains 15 residues. V shed 3 bases and J shed 1 base, with 13 bases lying between them. The CDR3 loop is CAWRKGAGSNQPQHF. CDR3 bases: TGTGCCTGGAGGAAGGGTGCTGGAAGCAATCAGCCCCAGCATTTT.

This chain links TRBV15 with TRBJ2-5; D uncertain. CDR1 is LNHNV, CDR2 YYDKDF, per germline (reference sequence). Trimming removed 5 bases at V and 5 bases at J, with 12 bases between. CDR3 length: 13 amino acids. CDR3 sequence: CATSAQFDETQYF. DNA of the CDR3: TGTGCCACCAGCGCACAGTTCGACGAGACCCAGTACTTC.

This chain joins TRBV11-1 and TRBJ1-1; a weak D match, TRBD1 (6 bases). This CDR3 region has 15 residues. V shed 5 bases and J shed 4 bases, with 17 bases lying between them. CDR1 SGHAT and CDR2 FQDESV come from the germline V gene (reference sequence). The CDR3 loop reads CASSHVRGGGTEAFF. The CDR3 DNA sequence: TGTGCCAGCAGCCACGTCCGCGGGGGCGGCACTGAAGCTTTCTTT.

This clonotype occurred a few times. The CDR3 region is CATSKMGQGAWDTEAFF. CDR3 bases: TGTGCCACCAGCAAGATGGGACAGGGGGCGTGGGACACTGAAGCTTTCTTT. The gene calls are TRBV15 and TRBJ1-1, with 12 bases matching TRBD1. V was pared by 4 bases and J by 3 bases, with 9 bases of the junction left unmatched. Germline V gene data show CDR1 as LNHNV and CDR2 as YYDKDF (reference sequence). The CDR3 runs 17 residues.